Listed below are T cell receptor beta chains from one sample, sequenced in a study of T cells in Graves' hyperthyroidism and ophthalmopathy. TCRdb re-called the multiplex PCR reads through MiXCR, storing one row per CDR3 protein. This sample yields under 600,000 distinct CDR3 sequences, of which approximately 16% are seen a single time; approximately 3.5% belongs to the top ten. The material sequenced was blood. These receptors all come from a woman aged 40-49 years with Graves' ophthalmopathy. Each CDR3 is given with its conserved first and last residue.

v_call: TRBV20-1
j_call: TRBJ2-5
cdr3_aa: CSASGSGGPEETQYF

v_call: TRBV29-1
j_call: TRBJ1-1
cdr3_aa: CSVAGTEAFF

v_call: TRBV2
j_call: TRBJ1-2
cdr3_aa: CASSEKLTSEGYTF

v_call: TRBV2
j_call: TRBJ2-1
cdr3_aa: CASSLHRDNEQFF

v_call: TRBV19
j_call: TRBJ1-5
cdr3_aa: CASRHDRGGNQPQHF

v_call: TRBV12-3/TRBV12-4
j_call: TRBJ2-1
cdr3_aa: CASSSQPGLAGVNEQFF

v_call: TRBV7-2
j_call: TRBJ2-5
cdr3_aa: CASSLTSGGAAETQYF

v_call: TRBV10-3
j_call: TRBJ2-5
cdr3_aa: CAIGAGAETQYF

v_call: TRBV6-1
j_call: TRBJ2-5
cdr3_aa: CASRDRGREWETQYF

v_call: TRBV5-1
j_call: TRBJ1-1
cdr3_aa: CASSLEAGVVTEAFF

v_call: TRBV6-1
j_call: TRBJ2-4
cdr3_aa: CATTEQGLAKNIQYF

v_call: TRBV28
j_call: TRBJ2-1
cdr3_aa: CASRNPDFSYNEQFF

v_call: TRBV27
j_call: TRBJ1-1
cdr3_aa: CASRPGQGNTEAFF

v_call: TRBV28
j_call: TRBJ1-4
cdr3_aa: CASRVSLGSNEKLFF

v_call: TRBV14
j_call: TRBJ2-7
cdr3_aa: CASSQTDHYEQYF

v_call: TRBV2
j_call: TRBJ2-5
cdr3_aa: CASKANSQETQYF

v_call: TRBV6-1
j_call: TRBJ2-4
cdr3_aa: CASSPGGVSKNIQYF

v_call: TRBV25-1
j_call: TRBJ2-7
cdr3_aa: CASSEGGLSLSYEQYF

v_call: TRBV9
j_call: TRBJ2-5
cdr3_aa: CASSVWTSGTCQETQYF

v_call: TRBV19
j_call: TRBJ1-5
cdr3_aa: CASSIGQGVWQPQHF

v_call: TRBV20-1
j_call: TRBJ2-3
cdr3_aa: CSARDSGHTGDTQYF

v_call: TRBV7-2
j_call: TRBJ2-1
cdr3_aa: CASSFYGGIDNEQFF

v_call: TRBV2
j_call: TRBJ2-3
cdr3_aa: CASSTTDTQYF

v_call: TRBV6-2/TRBV6-3
j_call: TRBJ2-6
cdr3_aa: CASSYGRAWSGANVLTF

v_call: TRBV28
j_call: TRBJ1-4
cdr3_aa: CASSLIWKRGPEKLFF

v_call: TRBV27
j_call: TRBJ2-7
cdr3_aa: CASSRLAVNNEQYF

v_call: TRBV6-5
j_call: TRBJ2-7
cdr3_aa: CASSYQQGNSYEQYF

v_call: TRBV2
j_call: TRBJ2-5
cdr3_aa: CASSQPGHLETQYF

v_call: TRBV19
j_call: TRBJ2-2
cdr3_aa: CASSVRLARNTGELFF

v_call: TRBV12-3/TRBV12-4
j_call: TRBJ2-1
cdr3_aa: CASSVIPGQGTRATRSSYNEQFF

v_call: TRBV7-3
j_call: TRBJ2-1
cdr3_aa: CASSLTGTPYNEQFF

v_call: TRBV2
j_call: TRBJ2-7
cdr3_aa: CASSGFGGSTYEQYF

v_call: TRBV5-1
j_call: TRBJ2-7
cdr3_aa: CASSFNGYEQYF

v_call: TRBV20-1
j_call: TRBJ2-7
cdr3_aa: CSAGRTSGNEQYF

v_call: TRBV5-1
j_call: TRBJ2-1
cdr3_aa: CASSKGLAGGPSYNEQFF

v_call: TRBV2
j_call: TRBJ2-7
cdr3_aa: CASSVEYEQYF

v_call: TRBV11-2
j_call: TRBJ2-5
cdr3_aa: CASSLARGGAETQYF

v_call: TRBV7-9
j_call: TRBJ1-2
cdr3_aa: CASSLALQGTYGYTF

v_call: TRBV20-1
j_call: TRBJ2-1
cdr3_aa: CSASGGPYEQFF

v_call: TRBV2
j_call: TRBJ2-3
cdr3_aa: CASSGAPGGGTDTQYF

v_call: TRBV2
j_call: TRBJ2-2
cdr3_aa: CARGTEQNTGELFF

v_call: TRBV2
j_call: TRBJ1-1
cdr3_aa: CASSDQGKNTEAFF

v_call: TRBV24-1
j_call: TRBJ2-1
cdr3_aa: CATSRTSGSPNEQFF

v_call: TRBV29-1
j_call: TRBJ2-7
cdr3_aa: CSVDVGGRKNEQYF